Listed here are 10 T cell receptor beta chains from one sample, sequenced in a study of blood T cells in healthy people across ages. Next came a second PCR, run for roughly 6 to 11 cycles, which used a sample-barcoded 5' primer along with a J-beta primer mix. TCRdb passed the 5' RACE reads through MiXCR, listing each CDR3 protein once. The repertoire holds about 1,400,000 distinct CDR3 sequences, with about 43% as singletons. Sequencing was performed on blood. All receptors come from a woman under 30 in good health.

There are a few counts of this clonotype. The chain couples TRBV28 to TRBJ2-7, with TRBD2 as a possible D gene (6 bases). CDR3 length equals 16 residues. Per germline, CDR1 MDHEN and CDR2 SYDVKM. V lost 7 bases and J 0 bases, leaving 19 bases between the germline ends. The CDR3 protein is CASINFSGSSSYEQYF. CDR3 sequence (DNA): TGTGCCAGCATTAACTTTAGCGGTTCTAGCTCCTACGAGCAGTACTTC.

CDR3 nucleotide sequence: TGTGCCAGCAGGCACCGGACGGGCCAAAATGAAAAACTGTTTTTT. Amino acids: CASRHRTGQNEKLFF. This chain uses TRBV3-1 with TRBJ1-4; D remains unclear. Trimming cost V 6 bases and J 5 bases, with 16 bases left between them. This CDR3 comprises 15 residues. CDR1 and CDR2 (germline): LGHDT, YNNKEL (reference sequence).

The gene calls are TRBV28 and TRBJ1-5, with a weak D call TRBD1 (6 bases). V lost 11 bases, J lost 2 bases, and 16 bases lay in between. Germline V CDR1 and CDR2: MDHEN, SYDVKM. The CDR3 runs 14 residues. Written as DNA, the CDR3 is TGTGCCCAAGAAGGGGGATTGGGCAATCAGCCCCAGCATTTT. Translation gives CAQEGGLGNQPQHF.

V gene TRBV4-2 combines with J gene TRBJ1-1; 7 nucleotides agree with TRBD1. This CDR3 has 17 residues. The J segment lost 2 bases and the V segment lost 0 bases, leaving 9 bases of the junction unmatched. Per the germline V gene, CDR1 is LGHNA and CDR2 is YNFKEQ. The CDR3 region is CASSQDQTGLPNTEAFF. The CDR3 nucleotides read TGTGCCAGCAGCCAAGATCAGACAGGGCTCCCTAACACTGAAGCTTTCTTT.

To note about this clonotype: At one end, the junction sequence differs from germline, possibly due to a read error. The V call is TRBV7-9, the J call TRBJ2-5, with TRBD2 matching 10 bases. Germline V gene sequence: CDR1 SEHNR, CDR2 FQNEAQ (reference sequence). The CDR3 totals 15 residues. CDR3 in DNA: TGTGCCAGCAGCTTAGGGGCTAGCGGGGGAGAGGCCCAGTACTTC. Encoded protein: CASSLGASGGEAQYF.

The chain has TRBV30 and TRBJ1-1; D is perhaps TRBD1 (5 bases). Germline V CDR1 and CDR2: GTSNPN, SVGIG (reference sequence). V was pared by 4 bases and J by 0 bases, with 12 bases between. The CDR3 length is 14 residues. CDR3 sequence: CAWTAGSVNTEAFF. The CDR3 DNA follows: TGTGCCTGGACCGCAGGGTCCGTGAACACTGAAGCTTTCTTT.

The rearrangement joins TRBV2 to TRBJ2-3; 15 bases agree with TRBD2. The CDR3 totals 17 residues. V shed 7 bases and J 3 bases; nucleotides not matched to a gene: 8. From germline, CDR1 is SNHLY and CDR2 FYNNEI. CDR3 sequence: CASNRAGTSGGTDTQYF. CDR3 nucleotides: TGTGCCAGCAATAGAGCCGGGACTAGCGGGGGGACAGATACGCAGTATTTT.

This clonotype was detected only once. At one end, the junction sequence differs from germline, possibly due to a read error. This CDR3 reads CTSSYSLKDSTMTQFF. In nucleotides, the CDR3 is TGTACCAGCAGTTACTCCTTGAAGGACAGTACGATGACGCAGTTCTTC. The chain uses TRBV6-2 or TRBV6-3 and TRBJ2-1; the D gene is possibly TRBD1 (6 bases). CDR3 size: 16 residues. Germline V lookup: CDR1 MNHEY, CDR2 SVGEGT.

The rearrangement uses TRBV18 and TRBJ1-2; D remains unclear. This CDR3 is built from 15 residues. The germline V gene has CDR1 KGHSH and CDR2 LQKENI. V shed 0 bases and J shed 4 bases, with 12 bases lying between them. CDR3 protein: CASSPPEQRLYGYTF. CDR3 coding DNA: TGTGCCAGCTCACCACCCGAACAGAGACTCTATGGCTACACCTTC.

In its sample, this clonotype was seen many times. This chain links TRBV20-1 with TRBJ2-3, with no clear D. Looked up from germline, CDR1 is DFQATT and CDR2 is SNEGSKA (reference sequence). V dropped 0 bases and J dropped 3 bases, with 13 bases sitting between them. The CDR3 runs 15 residues. CDR3 residues: CSARDLERMTDTQYF. CDR3 bases: TGCAGTGCTAGAGATCTGGAGAGGATGACAGATACGCAGTATTTT.